The 2 T cell receptor beta chains below come from one sample, sequenced in a study of blood T cell repertoires in COVID-19. Here immunoSEQ multiplex PCR was the method, and the copy in TCRdb shows in-frame clones only, minus some. The table shows 140,000 to 150,000 clones, with 75% to 90% occurring only once. Sequences were obtained from PBMCs or T cells enriched from blood (not recorded which). All receptors come from a man aged 60-69 years who had recovered from COVID-19.

The chain joins TRBV3-1 (or the pseudogene TRBV3-2) to TRBJ2-5; D gene ambiguous. CDR1 is LGHDT and CDR2 is YNNKEL in the germline V gene (reference sequence). The CDR3 covers 13 residues. With 7 bases removed from V and 7 bases from J, the gap between germline ends came to 16 bases. Written as DNA, the CDR3 is TGTGCCAGCAACTCCCGAGGCTTGCTGACCCAGTACTTC. This codes for CASNSRGLLTQYF.

V gene TRBV18 combines with J gene TRBJ2-7; a possible D gene is TRBD2 (6 bases). V was pared by 3 bases and J by 2 bases, with 14 bases between. From germline, CDR1 is KGHSH and CDR2 LQKENI. The CDR3 sequence is 15 residues long. The CDR3 region is CASSPGAGFPYEQYF. CDR3 DNA sequence: TGTGCCAGCTCACCGGGAGCGGGTTTCCCCTACGAGCAGTACTTC.